The 17 T cell receptor beta chains given below trace back to one sample, sequenced in a study of technical replicates of blood from four donors. The protocol was immunoSEQ multiplex PCR, while the TCRdb copy is restricted to in-frame clones and leaves out a portion. Altogether 55,000 to 80,000 clones are present, around nine tenths being singletons, with the ten largest covering around 4.9%. Material: PBMCs. These receptor sequences come from a human donor in good health. Some clones in this sample may be carry-over from other donors' samples.

This chain connects TRBV9 to TRBJ2-7; TRBD2 might be the D (6 bases). Germline CDR1 SGDLS, CDR2 YYNGEE. This CDR3 has 14 amino acids. Trimming took off 3 bases at V and 5 bases at J, with 15 bases between the two ends. CDR3 coding DNA: TGTGCCAGCAGCGGCAGACTAGGAGGAGACGAGCAGTACTTC. Protein sequence: CASSGRLGGDEQYF.

The chain couples TRBV11-3 to TRBJ2-7; D remains ambiguous. V was pared by 5 bases and J by 6 bases, with 14 bases between. Germline CDR1 reads SGHNT; CDR2 reads YENEEA. This CDR3 region has 13 residues. The CDR3 is CASSPAATGEQYF. CDR3 coding DNA: TGTGCCAGCAGCCCCGCGGCGACGGGCGAGCAGTACTTC.

This chain links TRBV4-3 with TRBJ2-5, with D possibly TRBD2 on 7 matching bases. Trimming shortened V by 0 bases and J by 5 bases, and 13 bases separated the two germline ends. Germline V gives CDR1 LGHNA, CDR2 YSLEER. This CDR3 has 15 residues. In DNA, the CDR3 is TGCGCCAGCAGCCAAGACAGGGGAGGGCAGGAGACCCAGTACTTC. Translation gives CASSQDRGGQETQYF.

The chain joins TRBV29-1 to TRBJ1-4; 9 nucleotides align to TRBD1. The CDR3 runs to 15 residues. V lost 1 base to trimming and J lost 8 bases; unmatched junction nucleotides: 8. The germline V gene has CDR1 SQVTM and CDR2 ANQGSEA. The DNA for the CDR3 is TGCAGCGTTGAAGGGGGGACAGGGCGGGGGGAAAAACTGTTTTTT. It translates to CSVEGGTGRGEKLFF.

V is TRBV4-1 and J is TRBJ2-2; D remains unclear. Germline CDR1 reads MGHRA; CDR2 reads YSYEKL. The ends were cut back, 1 base at V and 3 bases at J, with 6 bases in the middle. The CDR3 is made up of 14 amino acids. CDR3 DNA: TGCGCCAGCAGCCAAGGCAGGTACACCGGGGAGCTGTTTTTT. Translation: CASSQGRYTGELFF.

The chain is built from TRBV5-1 and TRBJ2-1; tentative D call: TRBD2 (5 bases). The CDR3 spans 17 residues. The germline CDR1 and CDR2 sequences are SGHRS and YFSETQ. Trimming left V 4 bases short and J 0 bases short, with 17 bases between. The CDR3 nucleotides are TGCGCCAGCAGCCCAACCGGGATCTTAAGCTCCTACAATGAGCAGTTCTTC. This translates into CASSPTGILSSYNEQFF.

The CDR3 sequence: CTSSQKTHRASGNQHF. CDR3 DNA: TGCACCAGCAGCCAAAAGACTCACAGGGCCAGTGGTAACCAGCATTTT. The chain couples TRBV1 to TRBJ1-5; whether TRBD1, the table's D call, matches the DNA was not checked. TRBV1 constitutes a pseudogene. The CDR3 has 16 residues.

V and J are TRBV7-8 and TRBJ1-4, with 7 positions matching TRBD1. Germline V gives CDR1 SGHVS, CDR2 FQNEAQ. The CDR3 sequence is 17 residues long. Trimming removed 3 bases from V and 5 bases from J; junction bases left unmatched: 12. DNA of the CDR3: TGTGCCAGCAGCTTTTTGACAGGGTCTCCTCACAATGAAAAACTGTTTTTT. Amino acid sequence: CASSFLTGSPHNEKLFF.

The CDR3 loop reads CASSVGLAGPSYNEQFF. The CDR3 nucleotides are TGTGCCAGCAGCGTAGGGCTAGCGGGCCCCTCCTACAATGAGCAGTTCTTC. The chain joins TRBV9 to TRBJ2-1; 8 bases line up with TRBD2. The germline V gene encodes CDR1 SGDLS and CDR2 YYNGEE. With V trimmed by 0 bases and J by 0 bases, 5 bases remained unmatched. The CDR3 contains 17 residues.

This chain connects TRBV11-2 to TRBJ2-1, with D possibly matching TRBD2 (6 bases). Trimming stripped 2 bases from V and 9 bases from J, with 17 bases between. In germline, CDR1 is SGHAT, CDR2 FQNNGV. The CDR3 runs to 15 residues. CDR3 bases: TGTGCCAGCAGCTTAACTGGCGGATCCGGGGGTGAGCAGTTCTTC. It codes for CASSLTGGSGGEQFF.

The rearrangement links TRBV7-9 to TRBJ2-7; 11 nucleotides align to TRBD1. This CDR3 has 15 residues. Trimming removed 5 bases from V and 4 bases from J; junction bases left unmatched: 7. CDR1 is SEHNR, CDR2 FQNEAQ, per germline (reference sequence). CDR3 loop: CASSPTGTGGYEQYF. The CDR3 nucleotides read TGTGCCAGCAGCCCGACCGGGACAGGGGGGTACGAGCAGTACTTC.

V usage is TRBV2 and J usage is TRBJ2-7; D not certain. There are 14 residues in the CDR3. V was trimmed by 1 base and J by 6 bases, leaving 13 bases between them. The germline CDR1 and CDR2 sequences are SNHLY and FYNNEI. CDR3 region: CASSEGIFGGEQYF. DNA of the CDR3: TGTGCCAGCAGTGAAGGGATATTCGGCGGCGAGCAGTACTTC.

This sequence joins TRBV2 and TRBJ2-5; D remains ambiguous. CDR1 is SNHLY and CDR2 is FYNNEI in the germline V gene. Trimming shortened V by 5 bases and J by 0 bases, and 4 bases separated the two germline ends. The CDR3 extends over 12 amino acids. For the CDR3, the DNA is TGTGCCAGCAGTCGGTACCAAGAGACCCAGTACTTC. As protein: CASSRYQETQYF.

This clone has a single count. The chain has TRBV19 and TRBJ2-2, with 9 nucleotides matching TRBD2. The germline gives CDR1 LNHDA, CDR2 SQIVND (reference sequence). The CDR3 consists of 15 residues. The CDR3 reads CACRRGLAGTGELFF. The CDR3 DNA sequence: TGTGCGTGTAGGCGTGGGCTAGCGGGGACCGGGGAGCTGTTTTTT.

Regarding this clone: Germline and junction disagree at one end, which may indicate a read error. V usage is TRBV5-8 and J usage is TRBJ2-7, with 13 bases identical to TRBD2. The CDR3 runs 19 residues. Germline values: CDR1 SGHTS, CDR2 YDEGEE. CDR3 coding DNA: TGTGCCAGCAGCACCCCTGGGACTAGCGGGACCCTCTACGCCTATGAGCAGTACTTC. Translated: CASSTPGTSGTLYAYEQYF.

Here the CDR3 reads CASTIQGYTEAFF. CDR3 sequence (DNA): TGTGCCAGCACCATACAGGGCTACACTGAAGCTTTCTTT. The chain combines TRBV6-6 with TRBJ1-1; perhaps TRBD1 as D (6 bases). The V gene's germline CDR1 is MNHNY and CDR2 SVGAGI (reference sequence). Trimming left V 7 bases short and J 3 bases short, with 12 bases between. This CDR3 region has 13 residues.

The chain links TRBV15 to TRBJ2-7; D call uncertain. CDR1 and CDR2 (germline): LNHNV, YYDKDF (reference sequence). Trimming took 1 base from V and 6 from J, leaving 16 bases between them. The CDR3 is made up of 15 amino acids. The CDR3 spells CATSRVSGFRSEQYF. As DNA, the CDR3 is TGTGCCACCAGCAGAGTCTCCGGGTTTAGGTCCGAGCAGTACTTC.